This TCR beta chain emerged from a study of response to subunit inactivated influenza vaccine. Study-wide results and caveats: After each seasonal influenza vaccination, few new T cells are recruited, the authors suggested.

A single record per CDR3 protein comes from TCRdb applying MiXCR to the RT-PCR reads. The sample includes 650,000 to 850,000 distinct CDR3 sequences, 11% to 15% of them seen just once. This CDR3 is 16 amino acids long. Trimming shortened V by 5 bases and J by 2 bases, and 13 bases separated the two germline ends. Germline V gene data show CDR1 as MNHEY and CDR2 as SVGAGI. About this clonotype: Its antigen remains unknown.

The receptor's source is a man aged 50 to 59 who received an inactivated influenza vaccine. V gene TRBV6-5 combines with J gene TRBJ2-6; D might be TRBD1 (6 bases). Sequencing was performed on PBMCs from blood, taken around two weeks before vaccination. This CDR3 reads CASSHTDRTGANVLTF. The CDR3 DNA sequence: TGTGCCAGCAGTCACACCGACAGGACTGGGGCCAACGTCCTGACTTTC.